The 20 T cell receptor beta chains reported below all come from one sample, sequenced in a study of tissue T cells after allogeneic stem cell transplantation. Generated by immunoSEQ multiplex PCR, the TCRdb table keeps only in-frame clones and is missing some. The data contain several thousand clones, around 61% of them seen just once; the ten biggest clones take up 22%. The specimen was duodenum tissue, collected at autopsy. The receptors were sampled from a female donor of 60 years or more with lung cancer.

The V and J genes are TRBV2 and TRBJ1-2, with D uncertain. Germline loops: CDR1 SNHLY, CDR2 FYNNEI. This CDR3 comprises 13 residues. With 3 bases removed from V and 1 base from J, the gap between germline ends came to 6 bases. For the CDR3, the DNA is TGTGCCAGCAGTGACGGAGATAACTATGGCTACACCTTC. Residues: CASSDGDNYGYTF.

V and J are TRBV20-1 and TRBJ2-4; 11 nucleotides align to TRBD1. CDR1 is DFQATT, CDR2 SNEGSKA, per germline (reference sequence). V gave up 3 bases and J gave up 0 bases; unmatched junction bases: 10. CDR3 length: 18 amino acids. CDR3 residues: CSASLGQGALRAKNIQYF. Here the CDR3 DNA reads TGCAGTGCTAGTCTTGGACAGGGGGCTCTTAGAGCCAAAAACATTCAGTACTTC.

J is TRBJ1-2 and V is TRBV11-2, with D hard to call. This CDR3 is 14 amino acids long. V lost 5 bases to trimming and J lost 8 bases, with 18 bases between them. The germline V gene has CDR1 SGHAT and CDR2 FQNNGV. CDR3 in DNA: TGTGCCAGCAGCCTTTCGAGTTACAGAAGCGGCTACACCTTC. As protein: CASSLSSYRSGYTF.

This chain uses TRBV7-9 with TRBJ2-5; D is unresolved. The germline CDR1 and CDR2 sequences are SEHNR and FQNEAQ (reference sequence). Trimming took 0 bases from V and 1 from J, leaving 6 bases between them. This CDR3 spans 14 amino acids. The CDR3 reads CASSLAGSQETQYF. The CDR3, as DNA: TGTGCCAGCAGCTTAGCGGGTTCCCAAGAGACCCAGTACTTC.

This clone was recorded once. The chain combines TRBV28 with TRBJ1-5; D is unclear. In germline, CDR1 is MDHEN, CDR2 SYDVKM. Trimming pared 4 bases from V and 4 bases from J, leaving 29 bases between. The CDR3 is made up of 20 amino acids. The CDR3 coding sequence is TGTGCCAGCAGTTCCCCCCCCTATCGACGACGCCCCCAAGGGAATCAGCCCCAGCATTTT. It yields the protein CASSSPPYRRRPQGNQPQHF.

This chain connects TRBV2 to TRBJ1-1, with D uncertain. The CDR3 has 13 amino acids. The germline V gene has CDR1 SNHLY and CDR2 FYNNEI. V was clipped by 4 bases and J by 3 bases, with 9 bases between them. CDR3: CASSAQTYTEAFF. CDR3 DNA: TGTGCCAGCAGTGCGCAGACCTACACTGAAGCTTTCTTT.

In its sample, this clone was seen a few times. The chain is built from TRBV4-3 and TRBJ2-4; a weak D match, TRBD1 (6 bases). Per germline, CDR1 LGHNA and CDR2 YSLEER. CDR3 length equals 15 residues. V was pared by 0 bases and J by 8 bases, with 14 bases between. CDR3 residues: CASSQDPRGRDIQYF. CDR3 DNA sequence: TGCGCCAGCAGCCAAGATCCCAGGGGCAGGGACATTCAGTACTTC.

This clone was detected a few times. This chain links TRBV5-4 with TRBJ2-1; weak D call: TRBD1 (6 bases). CDR3 length equals 13 residues. V shed 4 bases and J shed 5 bases, with 10 bases lying between them. Germline V gene lookup returns CDR1 SGHNT and CDR2 YYREEE (reference sequence). CDR3 amino acids: CASSTDRNNEQFF. The CDR3 region has the DNA TGTGCCAGCAGCACCGACAGGAACAATGAGCAGTTCTTC.

This clone has just a few counts. The rearrangement uses TRBV9 and TRBJ1-6; 12 nucleotides agree with TRBD1. The CDR3 has 16 amino acids. The germline gives CDR1 SGDLS, CDR2 YYNGEE. The trim removed 0 bases at V and 11 bases at J, leaving 6 bases unmatched. In DNA form, the CDR3 reads TGTGCCAGCAGCGTAGCCCCGGGACAGGGGGCCACACCCCTCCACTTT. This codes for CASSVAPGQGATPLHF. The complete variable domain, with remaining parts taken from reference TRBV9 and TRBJ1-6, reads DSGVTQTPKHLITATGQRVTLRCSPRSGDLSVYWYQQSLDQGLQFLIQYYNGEERAKGNILERFSAQQFPDLHSELNLSSLELGDSALYFCASSVAPGQGATPLHFGNGTRLTVT.

This clone has just a few counts. The V call is TRBV3-1 (or the pseudogene TRBV3-2), the J call TRBJ1-1, with a tentative D call TRBD1 (6 bases). The germline gives CDR1 LGHDT, CDR2 YNNKEL (reference sequence). This CDR3 has 13 amino acids. V was pared by 8 bases and J by 8 bases, with 18 bases between. The CDR3 region has the DNA TGTGCCAGCTCTCGATCATTGGGGGGCGAAGCTTTCTTT. Amino acids: CASSRSLGGEAFF.

A single count supports this clone. At one end the junction does not follow the germline gene, possibly because of a read error. Other DNA sequences in the same sample also yield this CDR3. The chain combines TRBV7-2 with TRBJ1-2; 7 bases are a match to TRBD1. Germline loops: CDR1 SGHTA, CDR2 FQGNSA. The CDR3 length is 13 residues. The CDR3: CASSLAPGGGYTF. As DNA, the CDR3 is TGCGCCAGCAGCCTAGCCCCAGGGGGAGGCTACACCTTC.

This clone was seen a few times. The same CDR3 is also encoded by other DNA sequences in this sample. The chain uses TRBV12-3 or TRBV12-4 and TRBJ1-2, with D unresolved. The CDR3 covers 12 residues. Trimming shortened V by 6 bases and J by 0 bases, and 5 bases separated the two germline ends. CDR3 region: CASSLSNYGYTF. In DNA form, the CDR3 reads TGTGCCAGCAGCCTGTCTAACTATGGCTACACCTTC.

This clone is labeled medium-sized. The V and J genes are TRBV6-6 and TRBJ2-7; perhaps D is TRBD1 or TRBD2 (5 bases each). Trimming stripped 5 bases from V and 0 bases from J, with 14 bases between. The CDR3 sequence is 15 residues long. Per the germline V gene, CDR1 is MNHNY and CDR2 is SVGAGI (reference sequence). The CDR3 sequence: CASSEGRKSSYEQYF. Written as DNA, the CDR3 is TGTGCCAGCAGTGAGGGACGGAAAAGCTCCTACGAGCAGTACTTC.

This clone is medium-sized (0.01 to 0.1%) in the sample. The chain employs TRBV2 and TRBJ1-2; D remains unclear. V was clipped by 3 bases and J by 7 bases, with 9 bases between them. The CDR3 has 12 amino acids. The germline V gene has CDR1 SNHLY and CDR2 FYNNEI. CDR3 loop: CASSDWVLGYTF. The CDR3 DNA is TGTGCCAGCAGTGACTGGGTTCTTGGCTACACCTTC.

This chain uses TRBV14 with TRBJ2-7; D not resolved. CDR3 length: 13 amino acids. Looked up from germline, CDR1 is SGHDN and CDR2 is FVKESK. V lost 6 bases to trimming and J lost 1 base, with 10 bases between them. CDR3 DNA sequence: TGTGCCAGCAGAGGTAGCACTTCCTACGAGCAGTACTTC. Translated: CASRGSTSYEQYF. Together with reference TRBV14 and TRBJ2-7, the CDR3 gives the full variable domain: EAGVTQFPSHSVIEKGQTVTLRCDPISGHDNLYWYRRVMGKEIKFLLHFVKESKQDESGMPNNRFLAERTGGTYSTLKVQPAELEDSGVYFCASRGSTSYEQYFGPGTRLTVT.

The rearrangement links TRBV5-1 to TRBJ2-2; D unclear. Germline V CDR1 and CDR2: SGHRS, YFSETQ. V was clipped by 4 bases and J by 4 bases, with 8 bases between them. CDR3 size: 13 residues. The DNA for the CDR3 is TGCGCCAGCAGCCGACTGGTCACCGGGGAGCTGTTTTTT. Protein product: CASSRLVTGELFF.

The chain carries TRBV7-2 and TRBJ2-6; D not resolved. V was pared by 4 bases and J by 2 bases, with 6 bases between. Per germline, CDR1 SGHTA and CDR2 FQGNSA. This CDR3 has 14 amino acids. CDR3 protein: CASSSFTGANVLTF. DNA for the CDR3: TGTGCCAGCAGCTCGTTTACTGGGGCCAACGTCCTGACTTTC. The variable domain in full, completed from reference TRBV7-2 and TRBJ2-6, reads GAGVSQSPSNKVTEKGKDVELRCDPISGHTALYWYRQSLGQGLEFLIYFQGNSAPDKSGLPSDRFSAERTGGSVSTLTIQRTQQEDSAVYLCASSSFTGANVLTFGAGSRLTVL.

This rearrangement joins TRBV3-1 (or the pseudogene TRBV3-2) to TRBJ1-3; D may be TRBD1 (5 bases). Trimming took 4 bases from V and 0 from J, leaving 16 bases between them. The germline V gene has CDR1 LGHDT and CDR2 YNNKEL (reference sequence). The CDR3 is 17 amino acids. CDR3 sequence reads: CASSRSQTARSGNTIYF. In nucleotides, the CDR3 is TGTGCCAGCAGCCGGTCCCAGACAGCCCGCTCTGGAAACACCATATATTTT.

In this sample, this clone is medium-sized. The rearrangement joins TRBV18 to TRBJ2-7; TRBD2 might be the D (6 bases). V was trimmed by 3 bases and J by 3 bases, leaving 9 bases between them. The CDR3 runs to 13 residues. Germline CDR1 reads KGHSH; CDR2 reads LQKENI. CDR3 bases: TGTGCCAGCTCACCGGGACTTTTCTACGAGCAGTACTTC. This translates into CASSPGLFYEQYF.

By sample fraction, this clone is medium-sized. The chain carries TRBV7-2 and TRBJ2-2; 8 nucleotides match TRBD1. V lost 5 bases, J lost 7 bases, and 9 bases stayed unmatched. The CDR3 has 15 amino acids. Per germline, CDR1 SGHTA and CDR2 FQGNSA. The CDR3 spells CASSRGRGQNGELFF. In DNA form, the CDR3 reads TGTGCCAGCAGCCGGGGCAGGGGGCAAAACGGGGAGCTGTTTTTT.